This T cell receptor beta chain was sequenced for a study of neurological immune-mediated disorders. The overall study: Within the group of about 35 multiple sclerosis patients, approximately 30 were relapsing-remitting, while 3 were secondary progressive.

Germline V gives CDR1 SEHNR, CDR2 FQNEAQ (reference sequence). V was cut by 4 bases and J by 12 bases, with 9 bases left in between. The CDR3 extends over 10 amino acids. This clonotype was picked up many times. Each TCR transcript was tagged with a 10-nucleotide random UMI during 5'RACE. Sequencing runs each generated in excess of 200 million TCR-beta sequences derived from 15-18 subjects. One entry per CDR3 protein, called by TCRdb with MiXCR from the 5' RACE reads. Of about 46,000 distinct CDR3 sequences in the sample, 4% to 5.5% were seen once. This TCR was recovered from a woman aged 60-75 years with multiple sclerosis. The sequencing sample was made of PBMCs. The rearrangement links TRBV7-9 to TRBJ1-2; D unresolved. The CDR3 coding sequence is TGTGCCAGCAGCTCCTCTCCTAACACCTTC. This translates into CASSSSPNTF.